The 26 T cell receptor beta chains below come from one sample, sequenced in a study of naive and memory T cell subsets. An equimolar mix of two oligonucleotides served as the beta constant-region primer for TRBC1 and TRBC2. Via MiXCR, TCRdb re-called the UMI-ligation and nested PCR reads, giving one row per CDR3 protein. The sample contains 89,000 or so distinct CDR3 sequences, around 12% of which appear only once. Specimen: central memory CD4+ T cells from blood. These TCRs come from a human donor in good health.

This clonotype was counted a few times. CDR3 region: CASSEGEWTEAFF. The DNA of the CDR3 is TGTGCCAGCAGTGAGGGGGAGTGGACTGAAGCTTTCTTT. The V gene is TRBV6-2 or TRBV6-3, the J gene TRBJ1-1; the D gene is possibly TRBD1 (6 bases). Germline CDR1 MNHEY, CDR2 SVGEGT. V lost 5 bases to trimming and J lost 5 bases, with 12 bases between them. The CDR3 has 13 residues.

This clonotype was seen at least ten times. The chain has TRBV6-6 and TRBJ2-7, with 10 bases lining up with TRBD1. Looked up from germline, CDR1 is MNHNY and CDR2 is SVGAGI (reference sequence). The CDR3 consists of 14 residues. V gave up 6 bases and J gave up 2 bases; unmatched junction bases: 4. CDR3 DNA sequence: TGTGCCAGCAGAGACGGGACAGGGGCCTACGAGCAGTACTTC. This encodes CASRDGTGAYEQYF.

This clonotype showed up just a few times. CDR3 coding DNA: TGTGCCAGCAGTTTATCGCCTCAGAAAAGGATTTCCTACGAGCAGTACTTC. Amino acid sequence: CASSLSPQKRISYEQYF. The chain carries TRBV28 and TRBJ2-7; D is ambiguous. V was pared by 1 base and J by 1 base, with 17 bases between. CDR3 size: 17 residues. The V gene's germline CDR1 is MDHEN and CDR2 SYDVKM.

Only a few counts were recorded for this clonotype. V gene TRBV7-2 combines with J gene TRBJ2-1, with 8 positions matching TRBD2. This CDR3 spans 16 amino acids. Per germline, CDR1 SGHTA and CDR2 FQGNSA. The V segment lost 5 bases and the J segment 8 bases; nucleotides outside the gene matches: 14. CDR3 nucleotide sequence: TGTGCCAGCAGCCCCCCTCCTAGACTAGCGTATGATGAGCAGTTCTTC. Translation gives CASSPPPRLAYDEQFF. The full variable domain, rest sourced from reference TRBV7-2 and TRBJ2-1, is GAGVSQSPSNKVTEKGKDVELRCDPISGHTALYWYRQSLGQGLEFLIYFQGNSAPDKSGLPSDRFSAERTGGSVSTLTIQRTQQEDSAVYLCASSPPPRLAYDEQFFGPGTRLTVL.

V is TRBV29-1 and J is TRBJ2-3, with 8 nucleotides matching TRBD2. CDR1 and CDR2 (germline): SQVTM, ANQGSEA. V shed 4 bases, J shed 11 bases, and the junction held 5 bases outside the gene matches. CDR3 length equals 11 residues. CDR3 region: CSVVTSVEQYF. The CDR3 coding sequence is TGCAGCGTTGTGACTAGCGTGGAGCAGTATTTT.

This clonotype was picked up a small number of times. The genes are TRBV2 and TRBJ1-1, with TRBD1 matching 9 bases. The CDR3 totals 14 residues. V was pared by 6 bases and J by 5 bases, with 7 bases of the junction left unmatched. CDR1 is SNHLY and CDR2 is FYNNEI in the germline V gene. Written as DNA, the CDR3 is TGTGCCAGCAGCTCAGGACAGGGGTTAACTGAAGCTTTCTTT. Amino acids: CASSSGQGLTEAFF.

This clonotype was detected a few times. The CDR3 here is CSASGYTF. CDR3 nucleotide sequence: TGCAGTGCTAGCGGCTACACCTTC. The rearrangement joins TRBV20-1 to TRBJ1-2; no reliable D call. Per the germline V gene, CDR1 is DFQATT and CDR2 is SNEGSKA (reference sequence). The CDR3 length is 8 residues. Trimming took off 3 bases at V and 8 bases at J, with 1 base between the two ends.

This clonotype has only a few counts. The chain links TRBV20-1 to TRBJ1-5; TRBD1 aligns across 8 bases. The trim removed 4 bases at V and 1 base at J, leaving 12 bases unmatched. This CDR3 has 17 amino acids. CDR1 DFQATT and CDR2 SNEGSKA come from the germline V gene (reference sequence). The DNA for the CDR3 is TGCAGTGCTAAGGAGTACTTGACAGGGGCGAGCAATCAGCCCCAGCATTTT. It codes for CSAKEYLTGASNQPQHF.

This sequence joins TRBV5-4 and TRBJ1-2; weak D call: TRBD1 (6 bases). The germline V and J ends were trimmed by 0 bases and 8 bases, with 11 bases remaining between them. Germline V CDR1 and CDR2: SGHNT, YYREEE (reference sequence). The CDR3 is 13 residues long. The CDR3 loop reads CASSLAGTNGYTF. CDR3 nucleotide sequence: TGTGCCAGCAGCTTGGCCGGGACAAACGGCTACACCTTC.

This rearrangement joins TRBV4-1 to TRBJ2-1, with TRBD2 matching 9 bases. The trim removed 1 base at V and 2 bases at J, leaving 3 bases unmatched. The V gene's germline CDR1 is MGHRA and CDR2 YSYEKL. The CDR3 totals 16 residues. CDR3 bases: TGCGCCAGCAGCCAAGGAGGGACTAGCCCCTACAATGAGCAGTTCTTC. Translating gives CASSQGGTSPYNEQFF.

The rearrangement joins TRBV27 to TRBJ2-4; D uncertain. V lost 5 bases to trimming and J lost 0 bases, with 14 bases between them. The CDR3 runs 16 residues. Germline CDR1 MNHEY, CDR2 SMNVEV (reference sequence). The CDR3 is CASSPTDLLAKNIQYF. Here the CDR3 DNA reads TGTGCCAGCAGTCCAACGGACCTACTAGCCAAAAACATTCAGTACTTC.

Many counts were recorded for this clonotype. The chain employs TRBV7-2 and TRBJ2-1; 13 positions match TRBD2. Germline V CDR1 and CDR2: SGHTA, FQGNSA. The CDR3 length is 15 residues. After removal of 5 bases from V and 7 bases from J, the junction contained 5 bases not matched to a gene. The CDR3 loop reads CASSLGLAGVNEQFF. CDR3 sequence (DNA): TGTGCCAGCAGCCTAGGACTAGCGGGAGTTAATGAGCAGTTCTTC.

The V gene is TRBV7-3, the J gene TRBJ2-3, with a tentative D call TRBD2 (5 bases). Germline assignment: CDR1 SGHTA and CDR2 FQGTGA. The CDR3 loop spans 15 amino acids. The V and J ends lost 5 bases and 1 base respectively, with 13 bases between them. CDR3 protein: CASSTRTAGTDTQYF. The CDR3 DNA sequence: TGTGCCAGCAGCACCCGGACTGCTGGCACAGATACGCAGTATTTT.

V and J are TRBV2 and TRBJ2-7; weak D call: TRBD2 (7 bases). Trimming shortened V by 5 bases and J by 2 bases, and 16 bases separated the two germline ends. The CDR3 is 15 residues long. Germline CDR1 reads SNHLY; CDR2 reads FYNNEI. CDR3 DNA: TGTGCCAGCAGTAGGGGAGGGGGTAAGCCCTACGAGCAGTACTTC. It specifies CASSRGGGKPYEQYF.

V is TRBV20-1 and J is TRBJ2-7; D tentatively fits TRBD1 or TRBD2 (5 bases each). Germline V lookup: CDR1 DFQATT, CDR2 SNEGSKA (reference sequence). The V end lost 2 bases, the J end lost 0 bases, and 8 bases lay between the germline ends. The CDR3 is 13 residues long. The chain's CDR3 is CSARIGTSYEQYF. The CDR3 DNA reads TGCAGTGCTAGAATTGGGACCTCCTACGAGCAGTACTTC.

In this sample, this clonotype turned up a few times. The rearrangement uses TRBV19 and TRBJ1-2; D possibly corresponds to TRBD1 (6 bases). Trimming shortened V by 3 bases and J by 8 bases, and 19 bases separated the two germline ends. There are 15 residues in the CDR3. CDR1 LNHDA and CDR2 SQIVND come from the germline V gene (reference sequence). DNA for the CDR3: TGTGCCAGTAGTATGACGGGGGGCGCATCCTACGGCTACACCTTC. Translated, it gives CASSMTGGASYGYTF.

This clonotype was recorded at least ten times. The chain joins TRBV29-1 to TRBJ2-5; no clear D. V was cut by 0 bases and J by 4 bases, with 6 bases left in between. Germline assignment: CDR1 SQVTM and CDR2 ANQGSEA. This CDR3 is built from 12 residues. CDR3 in DNA: TGCAGCGTTGAAGATCCAGGAGAGACCCAGTACTTC. Translated: CSVEDPGETQYF.

The rearrangement joins TRBV2 to TRBJ1-5, with 10 bases matching TRBD1. Per germline, CDR1 SNHLY and CDR2 FYNNEI. The CDR3 is 18 amino acids. Trimming took 4 bases from V and 0 from J; bases not matched to a gene: 9. CDR3 sequence reads: CASSGGAGQGYSNQPQHF. The CDR3 coding sequence is TGTGCCAGCAGTGGAGGGGCGGGACAGGGGTATAGCAATCAGCCCCAGCATTTT.

The J gene is TRBJ2-7, the V gene TRBV20-1; TRBD1 agrees at 7 bases. The CDR3 loop spans 14 amino acids. V shed 0 bases, J shed 5 bases, and the junction held 7 bases outside the gene matches. Germline CDR1 DFQATT, CDR2 SNEGSKA (reference sequence). CDR3 coding DNA: TGCAGTGCTAGAGATCTCCAGGGGGTGAACGAGCAGTACTTC. Its translation: CSARDLQGVNEQYF.

This clonotype appeared a few times. V usage is TRBV20-1 and J usage is TRBJ1-3, with D perhaps TRBD1 (6 bases). Germline V gene data show CDR1 as DFQATT and CDR2 as SNEGSKA (reference sequence). The CDR3 totals 16 residues. The germline V and J ends were trimmed by 5 bases and 0 bases, with 17 bases remaining between them. The CDR3 DNA follows: TGCAGTGCTCCAGCCCGGGACACGGGCTCTGGAAACACCATATATTTT. Amino acids: CSAPARDTGSGNTIYF.

The rearrangement joins TRBV25-1 to TRBJ2-7, with D hard to call. The CDR3 has 11 amino acids. CDR1 and CDR2 (germline): MGHDK, SYGVNS. The V and J ends lost 3 bases and 6 bases respectively, with 6 bases between them. CDR3 in DNA: TGTGCCAGCAGTGAGCGAGGCGAGCAGTACTTC. Translating it yields CASSERGEQYF.

This clonotype was detected many times. The chain uses TRBV5-1 and TRBJ2-3; D may be TRBD2 (6 bases). Germline V lookup: CDR1 SGHRS, CDR2 YFSETQ. V was pared by 2 bases and J by 0 bases, with 7 bases between. The CDR3 contains 14 residues. In DNA form, the CDR3 reads TGCGCCAGCAGCTTCCTAGCGAGCACAGATACGCAGTATTTT. It is translated as CASSFLASTDTQYF.

Remarks on this clonotype: A much larger clonotype is one base distant, so this may be a read error. This chain connects TRBV3-1 to TRBJ2-7; D is unresolved. The germline V and J ends were trimmed by 4 bases and 0 bases, with 10 bases remaining between them. The length of the CDR3 is 14 residues. The V gene's germline CDR1 is LGHDT and CDR2 YNNKEL (reference sequence). CDR3 sequence: CASSLDGSSYEQYF. DNA of the CDR3: TGTGCCAGCAGCCTCGACGGCAGCTCCTACGAGCAGTACTTC.

This clonotype was observed a handful of times. The V call is TRBV7-6, the J call TRBJ1-2; D is possibly TRBD1 (5 bases). Germline CDR1 reads SGHVS; CDR2 reads FNYEAQ. The CDR3 length is 16 residues. V was clipped by 5 bases and J by 7 bases, with 23 bases between them. The CDR3 DNA sequence: TGTGCCAGCAGCCTTCCATCTTACAGGAGTGGTAGTGGCTACACCTTC. As protein: CASSLPSYRSGSGYTF.

The chain carries TRBV6-2 or TRBV6-3 and TRBJ2-7; 9 nucleotides agree with TRBD2. V was pared by 2 bases and J by 7 bases, with 9 bases of the junction left unmatched. Per germline, CDR1 MNHEY and CDR2 SVGEGT. The CDR3 is made up of 15 amino acids. DNA for the CDR3: TGTGCCAGCAGTTACCTGCGCGGGAGGGTAGATGAGCAGTACTTC. This translates into CASSYLRGRVDEQYF.

CDR3 bases: TGTGCCAGCAGCCACGGAGGGGGACAGGGGAGGGCAGATACGCAGTATTTT. This sequence encodes CASSHGGGQGRADTQYF. The chain combines TRBV5-4 with TRBJ2-3; TRBD1 aligns across 10 bases. CDR3 length equals 17 residues. Germline V lookup: CDR1 SGHNT, CDR2 YYREEE (reference sequence). Trimming cost V 4 bases and J 4 bases; bases outside gene matches: 12.